One and the same sample provided the 8 T cell receptor beta chains below, sequenced in a study of response to subunit inactivated influenza vaccine. TCRdb fed the RT-PCR reads into MiXCR, producing one record per CDR3 protein. The sample has roughly 700,000 distinct CDR3 sequences, over 11% seen once; the top ten hold 5.5% to 8%. The source material was PBMCs from blood, sampled approximately 15 days before vaccination. The receptors were sampled from a man between 45 and 60 years old who received an inactivated influenza vaccine.

The V call is TRBV5-1, the J call TRBJ2-3; D tentatively fits TRBD1 or TRBD2 (5 bases each). Germline-derived CDR1 and CDR2 are SGHRS and YFSETQ. CDR3 length: 15 residues. V lost 0 bases and J lost 5, with 13 bases in between. The CDR3 spells CASSLAGVQGDTQYF. For the CDR3, the DNA is TGCGCCAGCAGCTTGGCCGGGGTTCAGGGAGATACGCAGTATTTT.

The genes are TRBV21-1 and TRBJ1-1. TRBV21-1 is termed a pseudogene. The CDR3 covers 16 residues. For the CDR3, the DNA is TGTGCCAGCAGCCCCCCCGGGCCTTCCGGGAACACTGAAGCTTTCTTT. Its protein is CASSPPGPSGNTEAFF.

This clonotype was found many times. CDR3 residues: CASSPREAQGSQYF. Written as DNA, the CDR3 is TGTGCCAGCTCACCCCGGGAGGCCCAGGGGTCCCAGTACTTC. The chain employs TRBV18 and TRBJ2-5; D might be TRBD2 (7 bases). With 3 bases removed from V and 9 bases from J, the gap between germline ends came to 17 bases. Germline V gives CDR1 KGHSH, CDR2 LQKENI. This CDR3 contains 14 residues. The full variable domain, its missing parts supplied by reference TRBV18 and TRBJ2-5, is NAGVMQNPRHLVRRRGQEARLRCSPMKGHSHVYWYRQLPEEGLKFMVYLQKENIIDESGMPKERFSAEFPKEGPSILRIQQVVRGDSAAYFCASSPREAQGSQYFGPGTRLLVL.

The J gene is TRBJ2-1, the V gene TRBV11-2; 10 bases are a match to TRBD2. In germline, CDR1 is SGHAT, CDR2 FQNNGV. The CDR3 totals 16 residues. V lost 5 bases to trimming and J lost 5 bases; unmatched junction nucleotides: 9. Here the CDR3 reads CASSISSGRYNNEQFF. The CDR3, as DNA: TGTGCCAGCAGCATCTCTAGCGGGAGATATAACAATGAGCAGTTCTTC.

This clonotype showed up just a few times. The CDR3 region is CASSSAAGGGTDTQYF. As DNA, the CDR3 is TGTGCCAGCAGCTCTGCGGCGGGAGGGGGCACAGATACGCAGTATTTT. This chain connects TRBV7-7 to TRBJ2-3; 9 nucleotides match TRBD2. The CDR3 spans 16 residues. The J segment lost 1 base and the V segment lost 4 bases, leaving 6 bases of the junction unmatched. Germline V gene lookup returns CDR1 SSHAT and CDR2 FNYEAQ (reference sequence).

On this clonotype: The junction departs from the called germline gene at one end, perhaps through a read error. The chain is built from TRBV6-1 and TRBJ1-1, with TRBD1 as a possible D gene (5 bases). The CDR3 extends over 15 amino acids. Germline-derived CDR1 and CDR2 are MNHNS and SASEGT. The CDR3 loop reads CASSPRERVNTEVFF. CDR3 DNA: TGTGCCAGCAGTCCCAGGGAACGGGTGAACACTGAAGTTTTCTTT.

This clonotype was observed a handful of times. The chain carries TRBV7-2 and TRBJ1-6; 8 bases are a match to TRBD1. The V and J ends lost 4 bases and 8 bases, in that order; junction bases with no gene match: 7. CDR3 size: 15 residues. Germline V gene lookup returns CDR1 SGHTA and CDR2 FQGNSA. CDR3 bases: TGTGCCAGCAGCTCCACACCGACAGGGGATTCACCCCTCCACTTT. Protein: CASSSTPTGDSPLHF.

This clonotype was counted ten times or more. The V call is TRBV5-1, the J call TRBJ2-2; no firm D call. The CDR3 loop spans 14 amino acids. V shed 4 bases and J shed 2 bases, with 9 bases lying between them. Per germline, CDR1 SGHRS and CDR2 YFSETQ. The CDR3: CASSPPDNTGELFF. In nucleotides, the CDR3 is TGCGCCAGCAGCCCCCCGGACAACACCGGGGAGCTGTTTTTT.